The clone carrying this TCR beta chain was found many times. The antigen remains unidentified. This entry belongs to a study of T-cell reconstitution after alpha-beta-depleted transplantation in children. In germline, CDR1 is MDHEN, CDR2 SYDVKM. The V and J ends lost 8 bases and 6 bases, in that order; junction bases with no gene match: 5. CDR3 length: 13 amino acids. Findings and limits, study-wide: One year post-transplant, T-cell counts and diversity were largely derived from T cells produced anew.

Unique molecular identifiers were incorporated during preparation of the TCRbeta library. TCRdb ran MiXCR on the PCR reads and lists one entry per CDR3 protein. The sample includes roughly 500,000 distinct CDR3 sequences, roughly a tenth seen only once; the top ten take 2% to 2.5%. Sequences were derived from PBMCs, sampled before TCRalphabeta/CD19-depleted stem cell transplant. The TCR comes from a child aged 2-15 years with inherited bone marrow failure, due to receive a stem cell transplant. V is TRBV28 and J is TRBJ2-1; 9 bases match TRBD2. The CDR3 is CASLGLAPNEQFF. The CDR3 coding sequence is TGTGCCAGCTTGGGACTAGCCCCCAATGAGCAGTTCTTC.